The entry that follows covers one T cell receptor (beta chain) sequence. TCRdb used MiXCR to reprocess the PCR reads, holding one entry per CDR3 protein. The sample shows 65,000 or so distinct CDR3 sequences, approximately 18% of them seen only once. Germline values: CDR1 SEHNR, CDR2 FQNEAQ (reference sequence). The V end lost 5 bases, the J end lost 3 bases, and 19 bases lay between the germline ends. The CDR3 is made up of 16 amino acids. The data originate from a study of molecular identifiers for immune sequencing clone quantification. With 10%, 30% or 50% of RNA, about 20,000 to 1,100,000 naive CD8 T cells were sequenced.

The receptor's source is a human donor in good health. Some libraries in this study had Jurkat cell RNA spiked in. The rearrangement uses TRBV7-9 and TRBJ2-5, with D tentatively TRBD2 (5 bases). The sequenced sample was naive CD8+ T cells from blood, with Jurkat cell RNA spiked in. Subset noted: FACS-sorted CD8+CD4-CCR7+CD45RA+ naive T cells. This CDR3 reads CASSPTARVGEETQYF. As DNA, the CDR3 is TGTGCCAGCAGCCCGACCGCGCGGGTGGGCGAAGAGACCCAGTACTTC.